This record covers a single T cell receptor beta chain. This specimen comes from a study of blood T cell repertoires in COVID-19. Study summary: The United States, Italy and Spain supplied acute and convalescent COVID-19 samples. Nucleic acid was either cDNA or gDNA, and it came from T cells, B-cell-depleted T cells, or PBMCs.

The junction had 6 bases not matched to a gene; V was cut back by 7 bases and J by 7 bases. CDR3 length equals 12 residues. The germline CDR1 and CDR2 sequences are ENHRY and SYGVKD. Original data processing: Reference gene primer amplification yielded estimated nucleated cell counts. Libraries were prepared by immunoSEQ multiplex PCR; TCRdb keeps only in-frame clonotypes and omits some of them. That table gives V, J and clone size, and the DNA gave D and trimming. Among 200,000 to 300,000 clones listed, 80% to 85% were seen once. Sequencing was done on a sample of peripheral blood. This clonotype originated in a man between 60 and 75 years old with acute or convalescent COVID-19. J is TRBJ1-1 and V is TRBV10-3; 7 nucleotides match TRBD1. Here the CDR3 reads CAITADRNEAFF. The CDR3 region has the DNA TGTGCCATCACCGCGGACAGGAATGAAGCTTTCTTT.